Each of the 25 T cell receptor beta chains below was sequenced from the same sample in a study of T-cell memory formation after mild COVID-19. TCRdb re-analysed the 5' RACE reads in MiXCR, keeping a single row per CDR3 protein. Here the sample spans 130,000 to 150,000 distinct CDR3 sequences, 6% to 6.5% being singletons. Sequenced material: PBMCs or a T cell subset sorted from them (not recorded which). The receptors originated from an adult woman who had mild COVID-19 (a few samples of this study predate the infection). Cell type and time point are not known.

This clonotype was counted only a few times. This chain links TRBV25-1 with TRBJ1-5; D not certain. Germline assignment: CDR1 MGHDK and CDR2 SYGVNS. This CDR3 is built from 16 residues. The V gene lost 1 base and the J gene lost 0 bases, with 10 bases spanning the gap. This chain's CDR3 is CASSESSTLSNQPQHF. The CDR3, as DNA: TGTGCCAGCAGTGAATCTTCCACCCTTAGCAATCAGCCCCAGCATTTT.

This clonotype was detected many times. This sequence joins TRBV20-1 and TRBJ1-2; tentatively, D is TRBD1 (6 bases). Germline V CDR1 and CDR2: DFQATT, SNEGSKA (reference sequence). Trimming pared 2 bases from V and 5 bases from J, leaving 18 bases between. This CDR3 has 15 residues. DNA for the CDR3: TGCAGTGCTAGAAGGTCGCGGGGGGCGGGTTATGGCTACACCTTC. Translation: CSARRSRGAGYGYTF.

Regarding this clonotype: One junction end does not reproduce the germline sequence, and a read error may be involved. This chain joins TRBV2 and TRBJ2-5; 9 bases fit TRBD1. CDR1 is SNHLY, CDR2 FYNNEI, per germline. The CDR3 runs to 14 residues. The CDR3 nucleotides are TGTACCAGCAGTGATTTGACAGGGGGAGAGACCCAGTACTTC. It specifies CTSSDLTGGETQYF.

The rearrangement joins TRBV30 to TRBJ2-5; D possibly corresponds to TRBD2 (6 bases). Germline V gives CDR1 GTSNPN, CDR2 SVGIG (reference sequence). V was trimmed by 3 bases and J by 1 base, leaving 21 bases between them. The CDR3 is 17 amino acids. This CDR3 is CAWRGRAGRWVQETQYF. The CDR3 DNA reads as TGTGCCTGGAGAGGTCGCGCGGGGAGGTGGGTCCAAGAGACCCAGTACTTC.

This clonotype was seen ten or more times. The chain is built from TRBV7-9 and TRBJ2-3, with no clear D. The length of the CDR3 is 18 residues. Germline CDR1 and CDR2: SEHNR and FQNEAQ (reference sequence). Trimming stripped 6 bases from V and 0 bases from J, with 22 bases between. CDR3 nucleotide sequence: TGTGCCAGCAGTTCATTCGGTACAACTCGGTCTAGCACAGATACGCAGTATTTT. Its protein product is CASSSFGTTRSSTDTQYF.

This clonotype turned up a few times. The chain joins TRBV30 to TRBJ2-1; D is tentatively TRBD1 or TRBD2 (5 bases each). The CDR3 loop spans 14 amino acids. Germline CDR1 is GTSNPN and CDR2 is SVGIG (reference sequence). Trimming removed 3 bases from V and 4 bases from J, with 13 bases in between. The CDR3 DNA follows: TGTGCCTGGAGACGTAGGTGGGGGTACAATGAGCAGTTCTTC. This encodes CAWRRRWGYNEQFF.

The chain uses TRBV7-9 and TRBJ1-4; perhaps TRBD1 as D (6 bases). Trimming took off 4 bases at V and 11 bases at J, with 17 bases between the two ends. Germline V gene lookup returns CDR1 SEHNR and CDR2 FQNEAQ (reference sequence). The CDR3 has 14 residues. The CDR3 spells CASSSDRSYVKLFF. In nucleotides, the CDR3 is TGTGCCAGCAGCTCCGACAGGTCCTACGTGAAACTGTTTTTT.

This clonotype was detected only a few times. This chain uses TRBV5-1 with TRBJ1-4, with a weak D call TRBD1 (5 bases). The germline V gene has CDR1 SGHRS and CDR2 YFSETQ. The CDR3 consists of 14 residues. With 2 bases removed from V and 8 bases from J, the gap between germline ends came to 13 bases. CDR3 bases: TGCGCCAGCAGCTTTGTGGGGGGTGGAGAAAAACTGTTTTTT. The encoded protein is CASSFVGGGEKLFF.

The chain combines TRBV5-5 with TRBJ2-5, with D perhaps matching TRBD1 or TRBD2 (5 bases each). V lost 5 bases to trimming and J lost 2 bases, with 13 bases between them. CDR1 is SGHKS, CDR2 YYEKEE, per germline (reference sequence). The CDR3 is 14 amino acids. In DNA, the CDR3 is TGTGCCAGCAGAAGGGACCCCAAACAAGAGACCCAGTACTTC. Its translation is CASRRDPKQETQYF.

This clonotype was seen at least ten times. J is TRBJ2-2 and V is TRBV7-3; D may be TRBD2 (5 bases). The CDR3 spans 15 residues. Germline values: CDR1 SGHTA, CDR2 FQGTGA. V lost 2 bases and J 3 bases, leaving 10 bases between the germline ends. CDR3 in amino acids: CASSLFGSDTGELFF. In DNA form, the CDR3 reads TGTGCCAGCAGCTTATTTGGTAGCGACACCGGGGAGCTGTTTTTT.

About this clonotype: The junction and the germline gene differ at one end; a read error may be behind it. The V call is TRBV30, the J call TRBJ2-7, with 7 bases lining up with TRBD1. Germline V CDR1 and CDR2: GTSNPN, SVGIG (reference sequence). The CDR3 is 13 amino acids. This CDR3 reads CAWSVQTTGVENF. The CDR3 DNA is TGTGCCTGGAGTGTACAAACAACAGGGGTTGAAAACTTC.

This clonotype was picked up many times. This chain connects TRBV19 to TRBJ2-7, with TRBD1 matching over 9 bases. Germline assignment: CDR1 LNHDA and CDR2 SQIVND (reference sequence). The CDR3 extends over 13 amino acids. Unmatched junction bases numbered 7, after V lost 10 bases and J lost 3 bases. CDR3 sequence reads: CATRPGQGYEQYF. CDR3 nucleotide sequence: TGTGCCACGCGACCGGGACAGGGCTACGAGCAGTACTTC.

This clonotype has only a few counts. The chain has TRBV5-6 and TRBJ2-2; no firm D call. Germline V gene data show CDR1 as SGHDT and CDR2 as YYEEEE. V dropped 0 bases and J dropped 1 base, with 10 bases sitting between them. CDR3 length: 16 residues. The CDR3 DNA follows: TGTGCCAGCAGCTTGGTTTCAGCCGTGAACACCGGGGAGCTGTTTTTT. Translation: CASSLVSAVNTGELFF.

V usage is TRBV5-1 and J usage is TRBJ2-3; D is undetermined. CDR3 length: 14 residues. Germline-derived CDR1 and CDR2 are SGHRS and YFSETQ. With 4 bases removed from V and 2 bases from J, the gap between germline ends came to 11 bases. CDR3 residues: CASSPKLFTDTQYF. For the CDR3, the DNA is TGCGCCAGCAGCCCCAAGCTATTCACAGATACGCAGTATTTT.

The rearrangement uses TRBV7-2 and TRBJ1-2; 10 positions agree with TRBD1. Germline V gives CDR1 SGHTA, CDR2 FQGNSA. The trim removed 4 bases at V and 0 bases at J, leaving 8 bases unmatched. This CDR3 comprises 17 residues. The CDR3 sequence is CASSYRDRGRSNYGYTF. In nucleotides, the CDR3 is TGTGCCAGCAGCTACCGGGACAGGGGAAGGTCTAACTATGGCTACACCTTC.

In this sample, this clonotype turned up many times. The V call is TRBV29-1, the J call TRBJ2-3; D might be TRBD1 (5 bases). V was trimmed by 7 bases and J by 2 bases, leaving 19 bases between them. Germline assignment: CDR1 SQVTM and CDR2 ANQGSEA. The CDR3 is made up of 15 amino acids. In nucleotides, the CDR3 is TGCAGCGCAACCGAGGCGTCCAGGGTCACAGATACGCAGTATTTT. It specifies CSATEASRVTDTQYF.

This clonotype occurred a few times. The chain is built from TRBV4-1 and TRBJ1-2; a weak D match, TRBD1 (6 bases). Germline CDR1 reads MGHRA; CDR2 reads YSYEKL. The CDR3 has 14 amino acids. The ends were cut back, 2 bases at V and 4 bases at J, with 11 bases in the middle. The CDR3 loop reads CASSQTTGSYGYTF. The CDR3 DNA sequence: TGCGCCAGCAGCCAAACGACAGGCAGCTATGGCTACACCTTC.

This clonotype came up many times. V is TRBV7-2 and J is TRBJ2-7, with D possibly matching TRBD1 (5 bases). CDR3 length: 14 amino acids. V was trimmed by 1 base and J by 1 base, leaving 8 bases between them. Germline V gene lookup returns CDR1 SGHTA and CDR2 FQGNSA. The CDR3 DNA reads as TGTGCCAGCAGCTTAGGAAGGGGATCCTACGAGCAGTACTTC. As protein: CASSLGRGSYEQYF. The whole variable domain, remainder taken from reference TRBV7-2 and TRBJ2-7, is GAGVSQSPSNKVTEKGKDVELRCDPISGHTALYWYRQSLGQGLEFLIYFQGNSAPDKSGLPSDRFSAERTGGSVSTLTIQRTQQEDSAVYLCASSLGRGSYEQYFGPGTRLTVT.

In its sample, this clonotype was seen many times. CDR3 nucleotides: TGCGCCAGCAGCCCCGACACAGGCCTCTATGGCTACACCTTC. Translating gives CASSPDTGLYGYTF. The V gene is TRBV5-1, the J gene TRBJ1-2, with D perhaps matching TRBD1 (5 bases). Germline CDR1 and CDR2: SGHRS and YFSETQ. With 4 bases removed from V and 4 bases from J, the gap between germline ends came to 14 bases. CDR3 length equals 14 residues.

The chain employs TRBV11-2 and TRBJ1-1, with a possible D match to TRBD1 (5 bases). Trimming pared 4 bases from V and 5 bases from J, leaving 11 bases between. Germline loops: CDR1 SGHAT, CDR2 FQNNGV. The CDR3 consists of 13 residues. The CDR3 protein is CASSSRWGTEAFF. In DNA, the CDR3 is TGTGCCAGCAGCTCCAGATGGGGGACTGAAGCTTTCTTT.

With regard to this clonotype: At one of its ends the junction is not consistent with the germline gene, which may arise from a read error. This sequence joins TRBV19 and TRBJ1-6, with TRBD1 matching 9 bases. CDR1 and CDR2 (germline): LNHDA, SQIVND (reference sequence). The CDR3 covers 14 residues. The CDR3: CASSGQGYNSPLRF. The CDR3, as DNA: TGTGCCAGTAGTGGACAGGGGTATAATTCACCCCTCCGCTTT.

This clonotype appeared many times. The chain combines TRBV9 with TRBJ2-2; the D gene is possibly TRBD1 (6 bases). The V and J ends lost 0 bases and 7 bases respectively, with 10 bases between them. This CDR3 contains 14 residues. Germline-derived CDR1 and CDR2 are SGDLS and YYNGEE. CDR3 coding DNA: TGTGCCAGCAGCGTAGGACAGGCCCTCGGGGAGCTGTTTTTT. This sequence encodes CASSVGQALGELFF.

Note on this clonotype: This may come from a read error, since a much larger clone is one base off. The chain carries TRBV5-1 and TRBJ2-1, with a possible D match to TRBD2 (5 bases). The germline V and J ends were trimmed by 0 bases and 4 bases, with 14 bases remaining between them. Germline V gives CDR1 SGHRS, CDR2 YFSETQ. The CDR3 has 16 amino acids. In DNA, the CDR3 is TGCGCCAGCAGCTTGGGGTCCATCGGGGAATACAATGAGCAGTTCTTC. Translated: CASSLGSIGEYNEQFF.

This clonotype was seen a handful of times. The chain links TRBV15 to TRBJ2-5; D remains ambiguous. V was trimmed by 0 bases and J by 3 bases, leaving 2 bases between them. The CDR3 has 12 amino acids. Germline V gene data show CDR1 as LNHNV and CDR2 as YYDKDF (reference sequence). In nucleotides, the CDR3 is TGTGCCACCAGCAGAGATGAAGAGACCCAGTACTTC. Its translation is CATSRDEETQYF.

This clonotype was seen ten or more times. In nucleotides, the CDR3 is TGCGCCAGCAGCTTGCGACAGTGGGGGGCCCCACCCTACGAGCAGTACTTC. This codes for CASSLRQWGAPPYEQYF. This chain connects TRBV5-1 to TRBJ2-7; D tentatively fits TRBD1 or TRBD2 (6 bases each). CDR1 SGHRS and CDR2 YFSETQ come from the germline V gene. V lost 1 base to trimming and J lost 2 bases, with 19 bases between them. The length of the CDR3 is 17 residues.